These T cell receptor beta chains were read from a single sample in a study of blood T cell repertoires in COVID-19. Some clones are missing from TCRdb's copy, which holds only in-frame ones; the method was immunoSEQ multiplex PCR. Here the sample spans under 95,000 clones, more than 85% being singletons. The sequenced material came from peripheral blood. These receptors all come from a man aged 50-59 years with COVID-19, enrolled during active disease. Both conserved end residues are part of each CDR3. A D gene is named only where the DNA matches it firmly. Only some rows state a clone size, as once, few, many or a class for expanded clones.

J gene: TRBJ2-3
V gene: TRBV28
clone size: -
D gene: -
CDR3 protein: CASNGNSASTDTQYF
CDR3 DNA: TGTGCCAGCAACGGGAACAGCGCTAGCACAGATACGCAGTATTTT

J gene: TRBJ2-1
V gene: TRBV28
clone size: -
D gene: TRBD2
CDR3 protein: CASSPPGGAGGESYNEQFF
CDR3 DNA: TGTGCCAGCAGTCCTCCCGGGGGAGCGGGAGGGGAATCCTACAATGAGCAGTTCTTC

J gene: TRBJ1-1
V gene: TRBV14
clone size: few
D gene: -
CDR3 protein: CASSLGQNTEAFF
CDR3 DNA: TGTGCCAGCAGCTTAGGACAGAACACTGAAGCTTTCTTT

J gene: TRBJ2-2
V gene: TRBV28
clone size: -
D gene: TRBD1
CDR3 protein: CASRLTGAPTGELFF
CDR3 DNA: TGTGCCAGCCGCCTGACAGGGGCTCCCACCGGGGAGCTGTTTTTT

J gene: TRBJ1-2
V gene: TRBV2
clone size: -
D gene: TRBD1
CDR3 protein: CASRQGPNYGYTF
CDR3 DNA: TGTGCCAGCCGACAGGGACCTAACTATGGCTACACCTTC

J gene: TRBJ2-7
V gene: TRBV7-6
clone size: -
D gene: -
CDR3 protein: CASSLVGSGRFYEQYF
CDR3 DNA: TGTGCCAGCAGCTTAGTAGGTAGCGGCAGATTTTACGAGCAGTACTTC

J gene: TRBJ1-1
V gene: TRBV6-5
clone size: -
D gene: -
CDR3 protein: CASGRGQNTEAFF
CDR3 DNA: TGTGCCAGCGGGCGAGGACAGAACACTGAAGCTTTCTTT

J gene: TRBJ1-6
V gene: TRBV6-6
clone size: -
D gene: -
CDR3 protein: CASSRSYNSPLHF
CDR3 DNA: TGTGCCAGCAGCCGCTCCTATAATTCACCCCTCCACTTT

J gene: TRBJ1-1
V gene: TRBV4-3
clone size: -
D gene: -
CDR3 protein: CASSQDRAQGAFF
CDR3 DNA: TGCGCCAGCAGCCAAGATCGGGCGCAGGGAGCTTTCTTT

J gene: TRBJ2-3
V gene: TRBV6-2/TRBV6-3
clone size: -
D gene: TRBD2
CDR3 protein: CASSFLAGIADTQYF
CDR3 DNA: TGTGCCAGCAGTTTCCTAGCGGGAATTGCAGATACGCAGTATTTT

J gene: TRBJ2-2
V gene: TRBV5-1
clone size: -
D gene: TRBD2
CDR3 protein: CASTELAANTGELFF
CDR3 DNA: TGCGCCAGCACTGAACTAGCGGCTAACACCGGGGAGCTGTTTTTT

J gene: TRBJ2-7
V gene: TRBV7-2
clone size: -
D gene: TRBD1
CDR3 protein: CASRYGTGPYYEQYF
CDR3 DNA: TGTGCCAGCAGATACGGGACAGGGCCATATTACGAGCAGTACTTC

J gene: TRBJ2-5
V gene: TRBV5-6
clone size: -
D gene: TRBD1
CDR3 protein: CASSLTWDRVQETQYF
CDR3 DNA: TGTGCCAGCAGCTTGACATGGGACAGAGTCCAAGAGACCCAGTACTTC

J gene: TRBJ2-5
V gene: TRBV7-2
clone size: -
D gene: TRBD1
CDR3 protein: CASSFGDRGTQYF
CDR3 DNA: TGTGCCAGCAGCTTCGGGGACAGGGGGACCCAGTACTTC

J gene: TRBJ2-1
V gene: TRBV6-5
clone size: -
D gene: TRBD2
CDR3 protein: CASRTSGGVYNEQFF
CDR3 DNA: TGTGCCAGCAGGACTAGCGGGGGGGTCTACAATGAGCAGTTCTTC

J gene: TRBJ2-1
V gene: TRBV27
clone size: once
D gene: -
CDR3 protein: CASSLGQYNEQFF
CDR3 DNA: TGTGCCAGCAGTTTAGGACAGTACAATGAGCAGTTCTTC

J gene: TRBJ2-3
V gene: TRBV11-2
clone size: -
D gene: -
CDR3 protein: CASSPNGDTQYF
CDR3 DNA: TGTGCCAGCAGTCCCAACGGGGATACGCAGTATTTT

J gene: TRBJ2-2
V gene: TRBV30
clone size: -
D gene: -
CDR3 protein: CAWHDTGELFF
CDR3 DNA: TGTGCCTGGCATGACACCGGGGAGCTGTTTTTT

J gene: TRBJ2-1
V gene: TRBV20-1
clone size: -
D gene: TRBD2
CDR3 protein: CSASAVSGRFGEQFF
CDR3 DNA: TGCAGTGCTAGTGCGGTTAGCGGGAGGTTCGGTGAGCAGTTCTTC

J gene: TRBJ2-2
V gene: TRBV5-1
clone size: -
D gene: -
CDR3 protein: CASSQGQNTGELFF
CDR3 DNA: TGCGCCAGCAGCCAGGGGCAGAACACCGGGGAGCTGTTTTTT

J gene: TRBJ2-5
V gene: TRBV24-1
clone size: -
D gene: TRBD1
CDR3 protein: CATSDRTGETQYF
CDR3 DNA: TGTGCCACCAGTGACCGGACAGGAGAGACCCAGTACTTC

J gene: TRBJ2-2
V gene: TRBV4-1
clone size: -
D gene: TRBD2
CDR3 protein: CASSHPSGRSTGELFF
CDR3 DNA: TGCGCCAGCAGCCACCCTAGCGGGAGGAGCACCGGGGAGCTGTTTTTT

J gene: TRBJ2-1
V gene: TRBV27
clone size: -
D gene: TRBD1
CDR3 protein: CASRDRGVVLGVLGNEQFF
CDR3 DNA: TGTGCCAGCAGGGACAGGGGCGTCGTACTAGGAGTTCTCGGCAATGAGCAGTTCTTC

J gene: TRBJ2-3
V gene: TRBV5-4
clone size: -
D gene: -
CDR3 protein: CASSLDGRAADTQYF
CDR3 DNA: TGTGCCAGCAGCTTGGATGGCAGGGCGGCAGATACGCAGTATTTT

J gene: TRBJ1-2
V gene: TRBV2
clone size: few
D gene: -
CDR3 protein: CASKDRRNYGYTF
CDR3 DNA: TGTGCCAGCAAAGACAGAAGGAACTATGGCTACACCTTC

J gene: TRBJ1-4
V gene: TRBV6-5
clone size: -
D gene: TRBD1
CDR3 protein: CASRRDSNEKLFF
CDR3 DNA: TGTGCCAGCAGACGGGACAGTAATGAAAAACTGTTTTTT

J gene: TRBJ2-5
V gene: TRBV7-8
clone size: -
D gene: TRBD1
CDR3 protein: CASSSPAGGETQYF
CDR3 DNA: TGTGCCAGCAGCTCCCCTGCAGGGGGAGAGACCCAGTACTTC

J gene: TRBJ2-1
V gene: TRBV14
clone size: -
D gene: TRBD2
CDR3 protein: CASSPGLAGLEQFF
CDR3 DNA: TGTGCCAGCAGTCCGGGACTAGCGGGACTTGAGCAGTTCTTC

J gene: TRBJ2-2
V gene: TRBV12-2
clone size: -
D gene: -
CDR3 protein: CASRLGRTSTGELFF
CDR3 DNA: TGTGCAAGTCGCTTAGGCAGGACTTCCACCGGGGAGCTGTTTTTT

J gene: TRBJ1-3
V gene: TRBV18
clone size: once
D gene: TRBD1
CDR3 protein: CASSQWTGDAGNTIYF
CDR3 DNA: TGTGCCAGCTCACAGTGGACAGGGGATGCTGGAAACACCATATATTTT

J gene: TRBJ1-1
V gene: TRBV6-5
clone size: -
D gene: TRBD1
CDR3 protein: CASSRQGAGNTEAFF
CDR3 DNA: TGTGCCAGCAGTAGACAGGGGGCAGGCAACACTGAAGCTTTCTTT

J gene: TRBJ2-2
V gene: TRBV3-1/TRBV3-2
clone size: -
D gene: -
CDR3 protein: CASSQEVDTGELFF
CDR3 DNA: TGTGCCAGCAGCCAAGAGGTAGACACCGGGGAGCTGTTTTTT

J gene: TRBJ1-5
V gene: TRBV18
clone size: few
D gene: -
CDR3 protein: CASSPKVAGDNQPQHF
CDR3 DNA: TGTGCCAGCTCACCAAAGGTTGCAGGGGATAATCAGCCCCAGCATTTT

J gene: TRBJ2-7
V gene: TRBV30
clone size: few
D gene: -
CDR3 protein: CAWRQSYEQYF
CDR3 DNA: TGTGCCTGGCGACAGTCCTACGAGCAGTACTTC

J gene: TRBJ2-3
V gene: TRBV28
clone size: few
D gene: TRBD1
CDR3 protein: CASSPGTGSTDTQYF
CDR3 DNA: TGTGCCAGCAGCCCAGGGACAGGAAGCACAGATACGCAGTATTTT

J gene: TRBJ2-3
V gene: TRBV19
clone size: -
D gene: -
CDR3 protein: CASSISGDLTDTQYF
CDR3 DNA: TGTGCCAGTAGTATCTCGGGGGATCTCACAGATACGCAGTATTTT